Below are 20 T cell receptor beta chains sequenced from a single sample in a study of beta chain features in type 1 diabetes. Every isolated RNA sample was fully reverse transcribed, so sequencing captured expressed TCRB transcripts. Assay used: immunoSEQ multiplex PCR; TCRdb lists only in-frame clones, some missing. The sample gives hundreds of thousands of clones, about 9.3% of which show up once; less than 0.035% is in the top ten. The sequenced sample was naive CD4+ T cells from blood. All receptors come from a woman aged 18-35 years in good health.

CDR3 sequence (DNA): TGTGCCAGCAGCTCACCGCAGGGGGCGAAGGTAGAATACGCCGGGGAGCTGTTTTTT. Amino acid sequence: CASSSPQGAKVEYAGELFF. The gene calls are TRBV5-4 and TRBJ2-2, with 8 bases lining up with TRBD1. The germline CDR1 and CDR2 sequences are SGHNT and YYREEE (reference sequence). CDR3 length: 19 residues. Trimming took 3 bases from V and 6 from J; bases not matched to a gene: 19.

The CDR3 nucleotides are TGTGCCAGCAGCTTAGGGCACAGGGGTTATGGCTACACCTTC. Its translation: CASSLGHRGYGYTF. The chain is built from TRBV7-8 and TRBJ1-2; TRBD1 aligns across 7 bases. This CDR3 is 14 amino acids long. V lost 1 base and J lost 5; bases outside the gene matches: 4. Germline V CDR1 and CDR2: SGHVS, FQNEAQ.

The genes are TRBV6-5 and TRBJ2-1; 11 bases match TRBD2. V was pared by 4 bases and J by 0 bases, with 2 bases of the junction left unmatched. CDR1 and CDR2 (germline): MNHEY, SVGAGI. The CDR3 consists of 16 residues. CDR3 DNA sequence: TGTGCCAGCAGTTCACTAGCGGGGGTCTCCTACAATGAGCAGTTCTTC. Amino acid sequence: CASSSLAGVSYNEQFF.

This clone was counted only a few times. The chain is built from TRBV25-1 and TRBJ1-4; D call uncertain. In germline, CDR1 is MGHDK, CDR2 SYGVNS. The CDR3 has 10 residues. V dropped 9 bases and J dropped 7 bases, with 6 bases sitting between them. The CDR3 DNA follows: TGTGCCAGGGAGGGTGAAAAACTGTTTTTT. Amino acid sequence: CAREGEKLFF.

The chain combines TRBV28 with TRBJ1-2, with 9 bases identical to TRBD1. V was clipped by 8 bases and J by 4 bases; unmatched bases: 11. CDR3 length equals 15 residues. The germline V gene has CDR1 MDHEN and CDR2 SYDVKM. The CDR3, as DNA: TGTGCCAGCGGGGGACAGGGCCAACCCTTCTATGGCTACACCTTC. Translation: CASGGQGQPFYGYTF.

This clone appeared a few times. The chain couples TRBV2 to TRBJ2-7, with D maybe TRBD1 (6 bases). V lost 5 bases and J lost 1, with 15 bases in between. Germline assignment: CDR1 SNHLY and CDR2 FYNNEI. This CDR3 is 15 amino acids long. The DNA of the CDR3 is TGTGCCAGCAGTCTTACAGGGTCCAATTCCTACGAGCAGTACTTC. It codes for CASSLTGSNSYEQYF.

The chain uses TRBV6-1 and TRBJ2-3; 7 bases align to TRBD2. Germline V gene sequence: CDR1 MNHNS, CDR2 SASEGT. The ends lost 10 bases at V and 4 bases at J; junction bases unmatched: 8. The CDR3 covers 13 residues. CDR3 DNA sequence: TGTGCCACCGGGAGGCAGGGTGCAGATACGCAGTATTTT. It is translated as CATGRQGADTQYF.

This clone appeared a few times. The chain links TRBV30 to TRBJ2-7; D is possibly TRBD1 (6 bases). V was trimmed by 2 bases and J by 7 bases, leaving 21 bases between them. This CDR3 is 15 amino acids long. From germline, CDR1 is GTSNPN and CDR2 SVGIG (reference sequence). The CDR3 DNA is TGTGCCTGGAGTCATCCCGGGACATTGGGGTATGAGCAGTACTTC. As protein: CAWSHPGTLGYEQYF.

This chain's CDR3 is CASSTGTSGMTDTQYF. The DNA for the CDR3 is TGCGCCAGCAGCACCGGGACTAGCGGGATGACAGATACGCAGTATTTT. This rearrangement joins TRBV5-1 to TRBJ2-3, with 13 bases that match TRBD2. The CDR3 totals 16 residues. The germline V gene has CDR1 SGHRS and CDR2 YFSETQ. The V gene end was trimmed by 4 bases and the J gene end by 3 bases; junction bases not matched to a gene: 5.

The chain combines TRBV5-1 with TRBJ2-7, with 7 nucleotides matching TRBD1. Germline V lookup: CDR1 SGHRS, CDR2 YFSETQ. This CDR3 is 15 amino acids long. Germline trimming cut 2 bases from V and 2 bases from J; bases unmatched to any gene: 7. The CDR3 loop reads CASSFTGTATYEQYF. The CDR3 DNA reads as TGCGCCAGCAGCTTCACCGGGACAGCCACCTACGAGCAGTACTTC.

The rearrangement links TRBV2 to TRBJ2-1, with D possibly TRBD2 on 5 matching bases. Germline V lookup: CDR1 SNHLY, CDR2 FYNNEI. Trimming left V 7 bases short and J 5 bases short, with 15 bases between. The CDR3 contains 14 residues. The CDR3, as DNA: TGTGCCAGCAAAGAGCTAGCACTCGACAATGAGCAGTTCTTC. It is translated as CASKELALDNEQFF.

This clone has a handful of counts. The chain uses TRBV30 and TRBJ1-2; TRBD1 matches at 11 bases. The CDR3 spans 14 residues. Germline CDR1 and CDR2: GTSNPN and SVGIG (reference sequence). J gave up 7 bases and V 3 bases, and 7 bases lay outside the gene matches. DNA of the CDR3: TGTGCCTGGAGCGGGGGGACAGGGGGGATTGGCTACACCTTC. Its protein is CAWSGGTGGIGYTF. Together with reference TRBV30 and TRBJ1-2, the CDR3 gives the full variable domain: SQTIHQWPATLVQPVGSPLSLECTVEGTSNPNLYWYRQAAGRGLQLLFYSVGIGQISSEVPQNLSASRPQDRQFILSSKKLLLSDSGFYLCAWSGGTGGIGYTFGSGTRLTVV.

This clone has just a few counts. The chain combines TRBV5-6 with TRBJ2-3, with 12 bases that match TRBD1. The V gene's germline CDR1 is SGHDT and CDR2 YYEEEE. V lost 1 base to trimming and J lost 5 bases; unmatched junction nucleotides: 8. The CDR3 contains 17 residues. The CDR3: CASSLRGTGGFGDTQYF. CDR3 nucleotides: TGTGCCAGCAGCTTGAGAGGGACAGGGGGCTTTGGAGATACGCAGTATTTT.

This chain connects TRBV7-2 to TRBJ2-1; the match to TRBD2 covers 8 bases. Germline V CDR1 and CDR2: SGHTA, FQGNSA. This CDR3 is built from 16 residues. Trimming took 5 bases from V and 6 from J; bases not matched to a gene: 12. CDR3 bases: TGTGCCAGCAGCCCCTCCGGGACTAGTGGGATCAATGAGCAGTTCTTC. This codes for CASSPSGTSGINEQFF.

There are a few counts of this clone. The chain carries TRBV4-1 and TRBJ2-1, with 12 positions matching TRBD2. With 1 base clipped from V and 0 bases from J, the junction kept 4 bases outside the gene matches. The CDR3 consists of 18 residues. Germline lookup yields CDR1 MGHRA and CDR2 YSYEKL. Here the CDR3 reads CASSQGLAGGPSYNEQFF. The CDR3 nucleotides are TGCGCCAGCAGCCAAGGGCTAGCGGGGGGGCCCTCCTACAATGAGCAGTTCTTC.

This clone was counted a few times. The V gene is TRBV30, the J gene TRBJ1-1, with D uncertain. Germline CDR1 is GTSNPN and CDR2 is SVGIG (reference sequence). With 6 bases removed from V and 1 base from J, the gap between germline ends came to 9 bases. The CDR3 contains 12 residues. The CDR3 loop reads CACTERNTEAFF. CDR3 bases: TGTGCCTGTACAGAGAGGAACACTGAAGCTTTCTTT.

To note about this clone: The junction departs from germline at one end; a sequencing error may be responsible. The chain joins TRBV30 to TRBJ1-1; 8 bases match TRBD1. The CDR3 covers 16 residues. In germline, CDR1 is GTSNPN, CDR2 SVGIG (reference sequence). The CDR3 here is CAWTAGQGRGPTKAFF. In DNA, the CDR3 is TGTGCCTGGACAGCCGGACAGGGTAGGGGCCCCACTAAAGCTTTCTTT.

Here the CDR3 DNA reads TGCGCCAGCAGCCTTGACAGCGCTATTTATGGCTACACCTTC. This translates into CASSLDSAIYGYTF. The gene calls are TRBV5-1 and TRBJ1-2, with D possibly TRBD1 on 5 matching bases. Germline V CDR1 and CDR2: SGHRS, YFSETQ. CDR3 length: 14 residues. V lost 4 bases, J lost 5 bases, and 15 bases lay in between.

Concerning this clone itself: Other DNA variants within this sample encode the same CDR3. The chain recombines TRBV5-1 with TRBJ1-1; D is unclear. Germline values: CDR1 SGHRS, CDR2 YFSETQ. V was pared by 0 bases and J by 0 bases, with 3 bases between. The CDR3 runs 13 residues. In DNA form, the CDR3 reads TGCGCCAGCAGCTTGGCGGTGAACACTGAAGCTTTCTTT. Its translation: CASSLAVNTEAFF.

This clone was seen more than once but under ten times. This chain uses TRBV19 with TRBJ2-1, with 7 positions matching TRBD1. Unmatched junction bases numbered 12, after V lost 0 bases and J lost 4 bases. Germline V lookup: CDR1 LNHDA, CDR2 SQIVND (reference sequence). This CDR3 is built from 18 residues. The CDR3 DNA follows: TGTGCCAGTAGTATAGATCTCGCCTTAGGGACAGTTTACAATGAGCAGTTCTTC. The encoded protein is CASSIDLALGTVYNEQFF. The variable domain in full, with the rest retrieved from reference TRBV19 and TRBJ2-1, is DGGITQSPKYLFRKEGQNVTLSCEQNLNHDAMYWYRQDPGQGLRLIYYSQIVNDFQKGDIAEGYSVSREKKESFPLTVTSAQKNPTAFYLCASSIDLALGTVYNEQFFGPGTRLTVL.